This TCR beta chain was captured in a study of OX40 agonist ivuxolimab in advanced cancers. In the study overall: Averaging approximately 60 years in age, with a range of roughly 20 to 79, the cohort was approximately 83% male.

Trimming removed 4 bases from V and 3 bases from J; junction bases left unmatched: 7. The germline CDR1 and CDR2 sequences are SGHRS and YFSETQ. The CDR3 is made up of 15 amino acids. Repertoires were generated with immunoSEQ multiplex PCR, while TCRdb's copy carries only in-frame clones and drops some. Among roughly 40,000 clones listed, about 87% were seen once. This TCR was recovered from an adult with an advanced solid tumor such as melanoma, head and neck, liver or kidney cancer. Specimen: CD4+ or CD8+ T cells sorted from blood, collected in a trial of the OX40 agonist ivuxolimab. This chain uses TRBV5-1 with TRBJ2-7; 10 nucleotides match TRBD2. The CDR3 protein is CASSARLAGYYEQYF. CDR3 DNA sequence: TGCGCCAGCAGCGCTCGACTAGCGGGCTACTACGAGCAGTACTTC.